The 13 T cell receptor beta chains presented below share a single source sample, sequenced in a study of control samples from healthy donors and cancer patients (dated by TCRdb to the early 2020s). Library method: the immunoSEQ multiplex PCR assay. TCRdb re-hosts the immuneACCESS table, in-frame sequences only. Its copies lack some clones; in the studies checked, an unresolved V gene accounts for under half of them, and the cause for the rest is not known. The sample records 95,000 to 100,000 clones, 75% to 90% of which are singletons. Of the sample, 7.8% falls within the top ten clones. Sample: blood. These receptors all stem from a man younger than 45 in good health.

The genes are TRBV7-6 and TRBJ1-1; 9 nucleotides line up with TRBD1. Per germline, CDR1 SGHVS and CDR2 FNYEAQ. J lost 2 bases, V lost 4 bases, and 8 bases had no gene match. This CDR3 has 16 residues. The CDR3 protein is CASSSAYRGQNTEAFF. The CDR3 bases are TGTGCCAGCAGCTCGGCTTACAGGGGGCAAAACACTGAAGCTTTCTTT.

The V gene is TRBV14, the J gene TRBJ2-7; 14 positions match TRBD2. This CDR3 is 18 amino acids long. Germline V gene sequence: CDR1 SGHDN, CDR2 FVKESK. The V segment lost 1 base and the J segment 4 bases; nucleotides outside the gene matches: 9. The DNA of the CDR3 is TGTGCCAGCAGCCAAGGGACGGGACTAGCGGGAGTAGTTTACGAGCAGTACTTC. This codes for CASSQGTGLAGVVYEQYF.

The gene calls are TRBV18 and TRBJ2-5; 13 nucleotides align to TRBD2. CDR1 is KGHSH, CDR2 LQKENI, per germline. J gave up 1 base and V 4 bases, and 3 bases lay outside the gene matches. This CDR3 is 16 amino acids long. The CDR3 DNA follows: TGTGCCAGCTCACAACGACTAGCGGGAGGCCAAGAGACCCAGTACTTC. As protein: CASSQRLAGGQETQYF.

J is TRBJ1-1 and V is TRBV19; 9 positions agree with TRBD1. Losses at the gene ends were 6 bases for V and 5 bases for J; bases not matched to a gene: 4. CDR3 length: 13 amino acids. Germline-derived CDR1 and CDR2 are LNHDA and SQIVND (reference sequence). CDR3 in amino acids: CASSGTGKTEAFF. CDR3 nucleotides: TGTGCCAGTAGCGGGACAGGGAAGACTGAAGCTTTCTTT.

This chain connects TRBV5-1 to TRBJ2-2; D ambiguous. In germline, CDR1 is SGHRS, CDR2 YFSETQ. The CDR3 totals 14 residues. The ends were cut back, 7 bases at V and 5 bases at J, with 15 bases in the middle. CDR3 nucleotides: TGCGCCAGCCAAGGGTCGGTCGCTACCGGGGAGCTGTTTTTT. It encodes CASQGSVATGELFF.

V is TRBV10-3 and J is TRBJ2-3, with 11 positions matching TRBD1. Germline assignment: CDR1 ENHRY and CDR2 SYGVKD. This CDR3 is 16 amino acids long. Trimming cost V 9 bases and J 1 base; bases outside gene matches: 9. In DNA form, the CDR3 reads TGTGCCATTCGGACAGGGGGCCATGATGGCACAGATACGCAGTATTTT. This encodes CAIRTGGHDGTDTQYF.

Comments on this clone: At one of its ends the junction is not consistent with the germline gene, which may arise from a read error. V gene TRBV10-1 combines with J gene TRBJ2-7; TRBD2 matches 9 bases. The length of the CDR3 is 14 residues. CDR1 is WNHNN, CDR2 SYGVQD, per germline (reference sequence). The CDR3 DNA is TGCGTCAGCAGTGAGGATTCGGGCGGGAGGGCTCAGTACTTC. Translating it yields CVSSEDSGGRAQYF.

This chain links TRBV7-8 with TRBJ1-2, with D maybe TRBD1 (6 bases). The germline CDR1 and CDR2 sequences are SGHVS and FQNEAQ. The CDR3 is made up of 12 amino acids. Trimming cost V 3 bases and J 8 bases, with 10 bases left between them. Here the CDR3 reads CASSFSTGGYTF. For the CDR3, the DNA is TGTGCCAGCAGCTTCTCGACAGGAGGCTACACCTTC.

The rearrangement links TRBV5-1 to TRBJ1-2; D uncertain. Germline V gene data show CDR1 as SGHRS and CDR2 as YFSETQ. With 0 bases removed from V and 4 bases from J, the gap between germline ends came to 7 bases. The CDR3 covers 13 residues. This CDR3 is CASSLVVGYGYTF. In nucleotides, the CDR3 is TGCGCCAGCAGCTTGGTGGTTGGCTATGGCTACACCTTC.

This chain connects TRBV3-1 (or the pseudogene TRBV3-2) to TRBJ2-1; D may be TRBD1 (5 bases). This CDR3 region has 13 residues. Germline CDR1 and CDR2: LGHDT and YNNKEL (reference sequence). The V end lost 3 bases, the J end lost 9 bases, and 12 bases lay between the germline ends. The CDR3 here is CASSQGLRGEQFF. The CDR3 DNA follows: TGTGCCAGCAGCCAGGGTCTAAGGGGTGAGCAGTTCTTC.

This clone was seen just once. This chain connects TRBV14 to TRBJ1-2, with 7 bases aligning to TRBD1. Germline V gene lookup returns CDR1 SGHDN and CDR2 FVKESK. The V gene end was trimmed by 7 bases and the J gene end by 4 bases; junction bases not matched to a gene: 12. The CDR3 is 15 amino acids. CDR3 protein: CASTPSLAGGYGYTF. DNA of the CDR3: TGTGCCAGCACCCCATCCCTTGCAGGGGGCTATGGCTACACCTTC.

This chain joins TRBV5-6 and TRBJ2-3; D gene unclear. V dropped 5 bases and J dropped 4 bases, with 17 bases sitting between them. The germline V gene encodes CDR1 SGHDT and CDR2 YYEEEE. The CDR3 is made up of 15 amino acids. CDR3 amino acids: CASSWAPGEADTQYF. CDR3 DNA: TGTGCCAGCAGTTGGGCCCCAGGAGAGGCAGATACGCAGTATTTT. The whole variable domain, filled in from reference TRBV5-6 and TRBJ2-3, reads DAGVTQSPTHLIKTRGQQVTLRCSPKSGHDTVSWYQQALGQGPQFIFQYYEEEERQRGNFPDRFSGHQFPNYSSELNVNALLLGDSALYLCASSWAPGEADTQYFGPGTRLTVL.

This sequence joins TRBV12-3 or TRBV12-4 and TRBJ1-2; a possible D gene is TRBD1 (5 bases). The CDR3 consists of 13 residues. Trimming removed 2 bases from V and 7 bases from J, with 11 bases in between. CDR3 bases: TGTGCCAGCAGTTTAAAGGGGTCTGCTGGCTACACCTTC. Its translation is CASSLKGSAGYTF.